This TCR beta chain was captured in a study of blood T cell repertoires in COVID-19. Study information: The United States, Italy and Spain supplied acute and convalescent COVID-19 samples. Nucleic acid was either cDNA or gDNA, and it came from T cells, B-cell-depleted T cells, or PBMCs.

CDR3 length equals 14 residues. CDR1 and CDR2 from the germline V gene are SEHNR and FQNEAQ (reference sequence). The V and J ends lost 5 bases and 2 bases, in that order; junction bases with no gene match: 5. Methods used by the authors: Reference gene primer amplification yielded estimated nucleated cell counts. Generated by immunoSEQ multiplex PCR, the TCRdb table keeps only in-frame clones and is missing some. Clonal size and the V and J genes are those of that table, whereas D and trimming came from the DNA. The sample includes approximately 240,000 clones, 70% to 90% of them seen just once. The sequenced sample was peripheral blood. The origin of this receptor is a woman between 35 and 50 years old who had recovered from COVID-19. The J gene is TRBJ2-5, the V gene TRBV7-9, with 7 bases aligning to TRBD1. This chain's CDR3 is CASSRMGQQETQYF. The CDR3 bases are TGTGCCAGCAGCCGAATGGGACAGCAAGAGACCCAGTACTTC.